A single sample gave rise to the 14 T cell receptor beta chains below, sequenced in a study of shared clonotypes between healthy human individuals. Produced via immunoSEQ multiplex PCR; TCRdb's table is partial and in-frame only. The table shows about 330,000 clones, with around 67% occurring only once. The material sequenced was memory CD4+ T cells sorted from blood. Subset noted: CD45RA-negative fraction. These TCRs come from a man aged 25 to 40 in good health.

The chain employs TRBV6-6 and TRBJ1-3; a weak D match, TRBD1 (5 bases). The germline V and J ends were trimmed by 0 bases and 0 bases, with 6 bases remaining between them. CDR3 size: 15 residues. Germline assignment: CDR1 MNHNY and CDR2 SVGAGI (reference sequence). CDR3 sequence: CASSYSGPSGNTIYF. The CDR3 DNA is TGTGCCAGCAGTTACTCGGGACCCTCTGGAAACACCATATATTTT.

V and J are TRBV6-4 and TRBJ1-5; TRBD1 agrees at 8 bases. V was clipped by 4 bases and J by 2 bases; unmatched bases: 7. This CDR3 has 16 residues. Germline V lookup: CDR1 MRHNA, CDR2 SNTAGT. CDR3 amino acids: CASSAQGGQGNQPQHF. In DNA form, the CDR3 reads TGTGCCAGCAGTGCTCAAGGGGGACAGGGCAATCAGCCCCAGCATTTT.

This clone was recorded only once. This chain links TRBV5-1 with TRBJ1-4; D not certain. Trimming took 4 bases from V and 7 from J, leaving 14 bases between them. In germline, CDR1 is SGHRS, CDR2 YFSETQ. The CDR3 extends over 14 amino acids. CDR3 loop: CASSPGRWGEKLFF. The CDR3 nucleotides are TGCGCCAGCAGCCCCGGCCGATGGGGTGAAAAACTGTTTTTT.

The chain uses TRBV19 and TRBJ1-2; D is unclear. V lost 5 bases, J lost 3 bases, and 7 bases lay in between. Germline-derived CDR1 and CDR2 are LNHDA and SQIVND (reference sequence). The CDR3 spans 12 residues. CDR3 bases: TGTGCCAGTAGTCCAGACTACTATGGCTACACCTTC. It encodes CASSPDYYGYTF.

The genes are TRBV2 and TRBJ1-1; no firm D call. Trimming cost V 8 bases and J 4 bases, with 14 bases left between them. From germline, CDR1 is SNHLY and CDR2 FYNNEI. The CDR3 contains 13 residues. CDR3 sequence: CASGDHGGTEAFF. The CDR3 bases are TGTGCCAGCGGCGACCATGGAGGCACTGAAGCTTTCTTT.

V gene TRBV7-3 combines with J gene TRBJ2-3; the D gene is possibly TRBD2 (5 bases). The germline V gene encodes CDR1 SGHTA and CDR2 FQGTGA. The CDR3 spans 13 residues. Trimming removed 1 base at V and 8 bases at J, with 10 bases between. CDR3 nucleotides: TGTGCCAGCAGCTTAAGGGAAGGAGGTACGCAGTATTTT. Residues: CASSLREGGTQYF.

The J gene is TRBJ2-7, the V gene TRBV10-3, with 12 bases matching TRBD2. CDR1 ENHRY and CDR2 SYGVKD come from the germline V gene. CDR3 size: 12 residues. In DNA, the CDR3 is TGTGCCATCAGTGACGCTAGCGGGAGGGCCGCGGTC. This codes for CAISDASGRAAV.

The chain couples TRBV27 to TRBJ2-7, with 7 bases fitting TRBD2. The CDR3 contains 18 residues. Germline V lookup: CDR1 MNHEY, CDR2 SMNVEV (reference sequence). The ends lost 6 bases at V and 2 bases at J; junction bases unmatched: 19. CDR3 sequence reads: CASSPLASAGGIAYEQYF. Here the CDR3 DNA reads TGTGCCAGCAGCCCGCTTGCCTCGGCCGGGGGGATAGCCTACGAGCAGTACTTC.

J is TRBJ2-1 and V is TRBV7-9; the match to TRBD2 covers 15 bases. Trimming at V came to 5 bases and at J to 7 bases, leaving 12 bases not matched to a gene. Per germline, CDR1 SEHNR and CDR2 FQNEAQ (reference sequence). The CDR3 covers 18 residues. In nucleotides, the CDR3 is TGTGCCAGCAGCCCAGCCCCCTGGACTAGCGGGAGGGTTAATGAGCAGTTCTTC. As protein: CASSPAPWTSGRVNEQFF.

The CDR3 is CASRFTAPNEQFF. The CDR3 DNA follows: TGTGCCAGCAGATTTACTGCCCCCAATGAGCAGTTCTTC. The chain recombines TRBV6-6 with TRBJ2-1; unclear D gene. The V gene's germline CDR1 is MNHNY and CDR2 SVGAGI (reference sequence). The CDR3 loop spans 13 amino acids. The ends were cut back, 6 bases at V and 6 bases at J, with 12 bases in the middle.

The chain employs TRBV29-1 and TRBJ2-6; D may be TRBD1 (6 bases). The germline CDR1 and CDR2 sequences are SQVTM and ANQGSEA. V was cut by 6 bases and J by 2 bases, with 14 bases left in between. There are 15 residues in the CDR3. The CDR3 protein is CSVHLGTTGANVLTF. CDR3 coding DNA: TGCAGCGTCCACCTCGGGACAACTGGGGCCAACGTCCTGACTTTC.

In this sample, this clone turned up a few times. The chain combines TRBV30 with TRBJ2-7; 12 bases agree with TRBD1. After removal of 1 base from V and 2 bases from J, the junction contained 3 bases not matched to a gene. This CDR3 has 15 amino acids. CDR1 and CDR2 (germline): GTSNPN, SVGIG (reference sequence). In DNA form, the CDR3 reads TGTGCCTGGAGTGCGGGGACAGGGGGCACCTACGAGCAGTACTTC. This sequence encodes CAWSAGTGGTYEQYF.

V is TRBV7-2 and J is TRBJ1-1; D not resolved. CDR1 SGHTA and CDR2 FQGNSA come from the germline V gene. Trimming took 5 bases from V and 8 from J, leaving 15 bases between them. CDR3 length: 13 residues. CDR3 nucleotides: TGTGCCAGCAGCCAAGAACTGGTAGCCGAAGCTTTCTTT. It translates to CASSQELVAEAFF.

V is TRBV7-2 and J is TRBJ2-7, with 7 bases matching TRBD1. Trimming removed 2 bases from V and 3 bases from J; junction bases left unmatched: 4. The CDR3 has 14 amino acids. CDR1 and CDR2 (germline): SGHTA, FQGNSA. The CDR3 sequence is CASSLRDSFYEQYF. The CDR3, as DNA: TGTGCCAGCAGCTTAAGGGACAGTTTCTACGAGCAGTACTTC.